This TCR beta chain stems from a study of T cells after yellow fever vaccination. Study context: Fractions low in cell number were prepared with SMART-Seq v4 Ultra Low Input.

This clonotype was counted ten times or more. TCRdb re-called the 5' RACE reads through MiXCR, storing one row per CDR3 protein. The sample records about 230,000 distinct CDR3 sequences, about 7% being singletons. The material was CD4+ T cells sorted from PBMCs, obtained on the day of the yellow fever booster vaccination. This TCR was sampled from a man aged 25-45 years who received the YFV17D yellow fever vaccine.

Here the CDR3 DNA reads TGTGCCAGCAGCTTAATCGGGATGGGGGGGATCATGAACACTGAAGCTTTCTTT. This sequence encodes CASSLIGMGGIMNTEAFF. The rearrangement uses TRBV11-3 and TRBJ1-1; D perhaps matches TRBD1 (5 bases). Germline V gene lookup returns CDR1 SGHNT and CDR2 YENEEA. Between the trimmed V and J ends, which lost 2 bases and 0 bases, there was a span of 19 bases. The CDR3 is 18 amino acids.